Following are 21 T cell receptor beta chains from one sample sequenced in a study of OX40 agonist ivuxolimab in advanced cancers. The method was immunoSEQ multiplex PCR; TCRdb's version includes in-frame clones alone and lacks a portion of them. This sample has 60,000 or so clones, with 80% to 90% found just once. The specimen was CD4+ or CD8+ T cells sorted from blood, collected in a trial of the OX40 agonist ivuxolimab. The receptors stem from an adult with an advanced solid tumor such as melanoma, head and neck, liver or kidney cancer.

The chain combines TRBV15 with TRBJ1-2; TRBD1 might be the D (6 bases). Trimming cost V 3 bases and J 4 bases, with 24 bases left between them. The germline gives CDR1 LNHNV, CDR2 YYDKDF (reference sequence). This CDR3 region has 18 residues. CDR3 region: CATSSPRQGLFRAYGYTF. As DNA, the CDR3 is TGTGCCACCAGCAGCCCCCGCCAGGGGCTCTTCCGGGCCTATGGCTACACCTTC.

This chain connects TRBV5-1 to TRBJ2-3; the D is unclear. The length of the CDR3 is 14 residues. Trimming pared 3 bases from V and 2 bases from J, leaving 10 bases between. CDR1 and CDR2 (germline): SGHRS, YFSETQ. For the CDR3, the DNA is TGCGCCAGCAGCTACTCACAGAACACAGATACGCAGTATTTT. This codes for CASSYSQNTDTQYF.

This clone was observed once. The chain links TRBV18 to TRBJ1-2, with 7 nucleotides matching TRBD1. V shed 6 bases and J 3 bases; nucleotides not matched to a gene: 4. The CDR3 totals 13 residues. Germline loops: CDR1 KGHSH, CDR2 LQKENI. CDR3: CASSTGNYYGYTF. In nucleotides, the CDR3 is TGTGCCAGCTCGACAGGGAACTACTATGGCTACACCTTC. Based on the CDR3 plus reference TRBV18 and TRBJ1-2, the full variable domain is NAGVMQNPRHLVRRRGQEARLRCSPMKGHSHVYWYRQLPEEGLKFMVYLQKENIIDESGMPKERFSAEFPKEGPSILRIQQVVRGDSAAYFCASSTGNYYGYTFGSGTRLTVV.

The CDR3 loop is CASSATGAGYEQYF. CDR3 DNA sequence: TGTGCCAGCAGTGCGACAGGGGCTGGCTACGAGCAGTACTTC. The chain carries TRBV27 and TRBJ2-7, with TRBD1 matching 8 bases. The germline CDR1 and CDR2 sequences are MNHEY and SMNVEV (reference sequence). This CDR3 has 14 amino acids. Unmatched junction bases numbered 6, after V lost 5 bases and J lost 3 bases.

This chain joins TRBV5-4 and TRBJ2-7, with 9 bases aligning to TRBD2. V shed 9 bases and J 0 bases; nucleotides not matched to a gene: 4. CDR3 size: 13 residues. Germline CDR1 and CDR2: SGHNT and YYREEE (reference sequence). CDR3 protein: CATRLADSYEQYF. The CDR3 nucleotides are TGTGCCACCCGACTAGCGGACTCCTACGAGCAGTACTTC. Based on the CDR3 plus reference TRBV5-4 and TRBJ2-7, the full variable domain is ETGVTQSPTHLIKTRGQQVTLRCSSQSGHNTVSWYQQALGQGPQFIFQYYREEENGRGNFPPRFSGLQFPNYSSELNVNALELDDSALYLCATRLADSYEQYFGPGTRLTVT.

This rearrangement joins TRBV25-1 to TRBJ2-7; D gene ambiguous. Per germline, CDR1 MGHDK and CDR2 SYGVNS. This CDR3 is built from 14 residues. The V end was cut by 6 bases, the J end by 2 bases, with 14 bases between. The CDR3 loop reads CASRAEWQPYEQYF. The CDR3 nucleotides read TGTGCCAGCAGGGCTGAGTGGCAGCCCTACGAGCAGTACTTC.

CDR3 protein: CSVEGRDRAPYF. CDR3 nucleotides: TGCAGCGTTGAAGGCCGGGACAGGGCTCCGTATTTT. J is TRBJ2-3 and V is TRBV29-1; 9 nucleotides align to TRBD1. CDR1 is SQVTM, CDR2 ANQGSEA, per germline. The CDR3 has 12 residues. Germline trimming cut 1 base from V and 14 bases from J; bases unmatched to any gene: 7.

V usage is TRBV9 and J usage is TRBJ1-6; D is undetermined. The V end was cut by 0 bases, the J end by 8 bases, with 6 bases between. Germline V gives CDR1 SGDLS, CDR2 YYNGEE. The CDR3 is 13 residues long. For the CDR3, the DNA is TGTGCCAGCAGCGTAGTCCTTGATTCACCCCTCCACTTT. Amino acids: CASSVVLDSPLHF.

J is TRBJ2-3 and V is TRBV4-2; 10 bases are shared with TRBD2. After removal of 3 bases from V and 5 bases from J, the junction contained 8 bases not matched to a gene. Germline V CDR1 and CDR2: LGHNA, YNFKEQ. The length of the CDR3 is 16 residues. The CDR3 sequence: CASSHLSGGALDTQYF. CDR3 coding DNA: TGTGCCAGCAGCCACTTGAGCGGGGGGGCATTAGATACGCAGTATTTT.

This chain links TRBV30 with TRBJ2-2; the D gene is possibly TRBD1 (6 bases). The CDR3 runs to 15 residues. Germline CDR1 is GTSNPN and CDR2 is SVGIG (reference sequence). V was shortened by 0 bases and J by 3 bases, with 11 bases between the two germline ends. The DNA of the CDR3 is TGTGCCTGGAGTGTACCCGACAGGTACACCGGGGAGCTGTTTTTT. This sequence encodes CAWSVPDRYTGELFF.

The V and J genes are TRBV19 and TRBJ1-1; TRBD1 aligns across 9 bases. The V segment lost 10 bases and the J segment 3 bases; nucleotides outside the gene matches: 6. Looked up from germline, CDR1 is LNHDA and CDR2 is SQIVND (reference sequence). The CDR3 has 13 amino acids. The CDR3 reads CATNRGQYTEAFF. CDR3 in DNA: TGTGCCACAAACAGGGGGCAATACACTGAAGCTTTCTTT.

This clone was recorded only once. The chain recombines TRBV19 with TRBJ1-6, with D tentatively TRBD1 (6 bases). The CDR3 covers 15 residues. The germline V gene encodes CDR1 LNHDA and CDR2 SQIVND (reference sequence). Trimming cost V 7 bases and J 6 bases, with 16 bases left between them. The chain's CDR3 is CASTPRGAVNSPLHF. DNA of the CDR3: TGTGCCAGTACCCCAAGGGGGGCAGTTAATTCACCCCTCCACTTT.

CDR3 residues: CASSLRDRGGQYF. CDR3 nucleotides: TGTGCCAGCAGCCTACGGGACAGGGGGGGCCAGTACTTC. V is TRBV7-9 and J is TRBJ2-5, with 11 bases aligning to TRBD1. From germline, CDR1 is SEHNR and CDR2 FQNEAQ (reference sequence). V trimming: 5 bases; J trimming: 10 bases; junction bases outside the gene matches: 6. The CDR3 is 13 residues long.

V and J are TRBV7-9 and TRBJ1-1; TRBD1 matches at 7 bases. Germline CDR1 is SEHNR and CDR2 is FQNEAQ (reference sequence). CDR3 length: 15 residues. V trimming: 5 bases; J trimming: 0 bases; junction bases outside the gene matches: 6. CDR3 coding DNA: TGTGCCAGCAGCCAACAGGGGATCATGAACACTGAAGCTTTCTTT. Protein product: CASSQQGIMNTEAFF.

The J gene is TRBJ2-1, the V gene TRBV7-9; 11 bases are a match to TRBD2. CDR3 size: 14 residues. Losses at the gene ends were 5 bases for V and 9 bases for J; bases not matched to a gene: 6. In germline, CDR1 is SEHNR, CDR2 FQNEAQ (reference sequence). The CDR3 is CASSGGLAAREQFF. For the CDR3, the DNA is TGTGCCAGCAGCGGGGGACTAGCGGCCCGTGAGCAGTTCTTC. Together with reference TRBV7-9 and TRBJ2-1, the CDR3 gives the full variable domain: DTGVSQNPRHKITKRGQNVTFRCDPISEHNRLYWYRQTLGQGPEFLTYFQNEAQLEKSRLLSDRFSAERPKGSFSTLEIQRTEQGDSAMYLCASSGGLAAREQFFGPGTRLTVL.

The chain is built from TRBV11-2 and TRBJ2-2; tentative D call: TRBD1 (5 bases). This CDR3 spans 14 amino acids. Germline V CDR1 and CDR2: SGHAT, FQNNGV. Deletions cut 1 base from V and 4 bases from J, with 7 bases between. The CDR3: CASSLGGSTGELFF. CDR3 in DNA: TGTGCCAGCAGCTTAGGGGGCTCCACCGGGGAGCTGTTTTTT. The full variable domain, completed using reference TRBV11-2 and TRBJ2-2, is EAGVAQSPRYKIIEKRQSVAFWCNPISGHATLYWYQQILGQGPKLLIQFQNNGVVDDSQLPKDRFSAERLKGVDSTLKIQPAKLEDSAVYLCASSLGGSTGELFFGEGSRLTVL.

The genes are TRBV5-1 and TRBJ2-7, with 8 bases fitting TRBD2. Trimming removed 3 bases from V and 0 bases from J; junction bases left unmatched: 5. Germline assignment: CDR1 SGHRS and CDR2 YFSETQ. The length of the CDR3 is 15 residues. The CDR3 nucleotides read TGCGCCAGCAGCTCCCGGGGGGGCAGCTCCTACGAGCAGTACTTC. The encoded protein is CASSSRGGSSYEQYF. The variable domain in full, with the rest retrieved from reference TRBV5-1 and TRBJ2-7, is KAGVTQTPRYLIKTRGQQVTLSCSPISGHRSVSWYQQTPGQGLQFLFEYFSETQRNKGNFPGRFSGRQFSNSRSEMNVSTLELGDSALYLCASSSRGGSSYEQYFGPGTRLTVT.

The J gene is TRBJ2-3, the V gene TRBV19, with unresolved D. V lost 5 bases to trimming and J lost 5 bases, with 11 bases between them. Germline CDR1 and CDR2: LNHDA and SQIVND (reference sequence). CDR3 length: 13 residues. CDR3 bases: TGTGCCAGTAGTTTAGTCCACAGAGATACGCAGTATTTT. This codes for CASSLVHRDTQYF.

The chain uses TRBV27 and TRBJ2-7; tentatively, D is TRBD2 (5 bases). The V end was cut by 6 bases, the J end by 3 bases, with 12 bases between. Germline V gene sequence: CDR1 MNHEY, CDR2 SMNVEV (reference sequence). This CDR3 region has 13 residues. CDR3 DNA: TGTGCCAGCAGCTCCGGACTTTACTACGAGCAGTACTTC. It codes for CASSSGLYYEQYF.

This chain connects TRBV15 to TRBJ2-1; unclear D gene. Per the germline V gene, CDR1 is LNHNV and CDR2 is YYDKDF (reference sequence). V was cut by 0 bases and J by 0 bases, with 18 bases left in between. This CDR3 comprises 19 residues. The CDR3 region is CATSRDRGRLVSSYNEQFF. CDR3 nucleotide sequence: TGTGCCACCAGCAGAGATCGCGGCAGACTGGTGAGCTCCTACAATGAGCAGTTCTTC.

The count of this clone is one. The rearrangement joins TRBV27 to TRBJ1-2; 9 bases line up with TRBD1. Germline CDR1 reads MNHEY; CDR2 reads SMNVEV (reference sequence). Trimming at V came to 6 bases and at J to 4 bases, leaving 3 bases not matched to a gene. The CDR3 consists of 13 residues. The DNA of the CDR3 is TGTGCCAGCAGAATGGGACAGGGCTATGGCTACACCTTC. It translates to CASRMGQGYGYTF.